The clone carrying this TCR beta chain was seen ten or more times. These data come from a study of read filtering for tumor transcriptome and immune sequencing. This CDR3 has 15 amino acids. CDR1 is SQVTM and CDR2 is ANQGSEA in the germline V gene. Between the trimmed V and J ends, which lost 4 bases and 1 base, there was a span of 14 bases. This library used roughly 370 ng RNA and molecular barcoded adaptors spanning alpha/delta and beta/gamma chains. TCRdb reprocessed the reads with MiXCR, giving one entry per CDR3 protein. The table shows 42,000 or so distinct CDR3 sequences, with 13% occurring only once.

J is TRBJ1-5 and V is TRBV29-1; D might be TRBD1 (6 bases). This clonotype originated in a donor aged 40 or over with multiple myeloma. The sample consisted of a population of CD138-negative cells sorted from bone marrow. CDR3 protein: CSVVLQGMSNQPQHF. The CDR3 DNA follows: TGCAGCGTTGTTCTGCAGGGGATGAGCAATCAGCCCCAGCATTTT.